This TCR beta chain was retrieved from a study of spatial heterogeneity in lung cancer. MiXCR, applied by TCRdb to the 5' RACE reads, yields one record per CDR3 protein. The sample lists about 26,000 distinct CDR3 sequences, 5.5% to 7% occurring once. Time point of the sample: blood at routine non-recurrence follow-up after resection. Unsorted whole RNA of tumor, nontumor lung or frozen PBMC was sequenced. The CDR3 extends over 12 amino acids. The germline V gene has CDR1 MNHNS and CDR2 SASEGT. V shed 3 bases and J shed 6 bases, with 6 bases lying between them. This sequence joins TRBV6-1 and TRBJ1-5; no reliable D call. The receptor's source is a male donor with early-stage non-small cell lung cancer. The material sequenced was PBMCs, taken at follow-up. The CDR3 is CASSDYSQPQHF. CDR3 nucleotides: TGTGCCAGCAGTGATTACAGTCAGCCCCAGCATTTT.